This record looks at one TCR beta chain sequence and its context. The antigen is undetermined. The data derive from a study of graft-versus-host responses after intestinal transplantation. In the study overall: Among the recipients, transplants were multivisceral, liver-intestinal, or isolated intestinal. All recipients got anti-thymocyte globulin induction, then tacrolimus and steroids for roughly three years.

Study results and caveats: Recipient marrow harbored GvH clones, some of which surfaced first in ileum or blood. Across patients carrying graft-donor T cell macrochimerism, allografts held high graft-versus-host to host-versus-graft clonal ratios.

Repertoires were generated with immunoSEQ multiplex PCR, while TCRdb's copy carries only in-frame clones and drops some. The data show around 100,000 clones, about 90% seen once. This CDR3 is 14 amino acids long. V was clipped by 2 bases and J by 5 bases, with 13 bases between them. Per the germline V gene, CDR1 is SGHDT and CDR2 is YYEEEE. The clonotype comes from a human donor who was the organ donor for an intestinal transplant. The sequencing here drew on unstimulated CD4+ T cells sorted from spleen or lymph node cells, taken before transplant. This chain uses TRBV5-6 with TRBJ2-5; tentatively, D is TRBD1 (5 bases). The chain's CDR3 is CASSFTRVGETQYF. As DNA, the CDR3 is TGTGCCAGCAGCTTTACCAGGGTCGGGGAGACCCAGTACTTC.